These 21 T cell receptor beta chains were all obtained from the same sample, sequenced in a study of blood T cell repertoires in COVID-19. Libraries were prepared by immunoSEQ multiplex PCR; TCRdb keeps only in-frame clonotypes and omits some of them. This sample yields approximately 240,000 clones, of which about 90% are seen a single time; less than 2.5% belongs to the top ten. Sequencing was performed on PBMCs or T cells enriched from blood (not recorded which). The receptor set was obtained from a woman younger than 35 who had recovered from COVID-19.

In DNA form, the CDR3 reads TGTGCCAGCAGCCAAGAGGGCGGGGCCTACAATGAGCAGTTCTTC. It is translated as CASSQEGGAYNEQFF. The chain employs TRBV4-2 and TRBJ2-1; tentative D call: TRBD2 (6 bases). Germline V gives CDR1 LGHNA, CDR2 YNFKEQ. V shed 0 bases and J shed 2 bases, with 8 bases lying between them. The CDR3 spans 15 residues.

In DNA, the CDR3 is TGTGCCAGCAGTGATCTCGGGGCTAGCGGGACCTACGAGCAGTACTTC. Protein: CASSDLGASGTYEQYF. The chain combines TRBV25-1 with TRBJ2-7; 9 positions agree with TRBD2. The CDR3 has 16 amino acids. The J segment lost 2 bases and the V segment lost 3 bases, leaving 8 bases of the junction unmatched. Germline V gene sequence: CDR1 MGHDK, CDR2 SYGVNS.

This clone has just one count. The genes are TRBV4-1 and TRBJ1-1; D perhaps matches TRBD1 (5 bases). From germline, CDR1 is MGHRA and CDR2 YSYEKL. The CDR3 runs 16 residues. V dropped 4 bases and J dropped 0 bases, with 15 bases sitting between them. CDR3 sequence: CASSPGGRRMNTEAFF. DNA of the CDR3: TGCGCCAGCAGCCCGGGGGGACGGAGAATGAACACTGAAGCTTTCTTT.

The chain combines TRBV5-6 with TRBJ1-5, with 10 bases aligning to TRBD1. Per the germline V gene, CDR1 is SGHDT and CDR2 is YYEEEE. The CDR3 has 15 residues. Trimming cost V 0 bases and J 9 bases; bases outside gene matches: 6. The chain's CDR3 is CASSLAGTGVWPQHF. The DNA for the CDR3 is TGTGCCAGCAGCTTGGCCGGGACAGGGGTCTGGCCCCAGCATTTT.

This clone was seen a single time. This rearrangement joins TRBV12-3 or TRBV12-4 to TRBJ2-7; perhaps TRBD2 as D (5 bases). Trimming pared 3 bases from V and 6 bases from J, leaving 12 bases between. The CDR3 has 13 residues. The CDR3 is CASSFQQSGEQYF. The CDR3 DNA reads as TGTGCCAGCAGTTTCCAGCAGAGCGGCGAGCAGTACTTC.

This clone was observed a handful of times. The chain links TRBV6-1 to TRBJ1-5, with D perhaps matching TRBD1 (6 bases). V lost 3 bases and J lost 1, with 7 bases in between. Germline V CDR1 and CDR2: MNHNS, SASEGT. The CDR3 extends over 14 amino acids. DNA of the CDR3: TGTGCCAGCAGTGACAGGGGAAGCAATCAGCCCCAGCATTTT. The encoded protein is CASSDRGSNQPQHF.

The V and J genes are TRBV3-1 (or the pseudogene TRBV3-2) and TRBJ1-2; 7 bases are a match to TRBD1. V shed 6 bases and J 10 bases; nucleotides not matched to a gene: 5. The CDR3 covers 11 residues. The germline CDR1 and CDR2 sequences are LGHDT and YNNKEL (reference sequence). CDR3 in DNA: TGTGCCAGCAGGGAAGGGGGCCTCTACACCTTC. Translated, it gives CASREGGLYTF.

The chain couples TRBV19 to TRBJ1-3; no clear D. Germline V gives CDR1 LNHDA, CDR2 SQIVND (reference sequence). V gave up 6 bases and J gave up 4 bases, with 7 bases separating them. The CDR3 consists of 12 residues. CDR3 protein: CASRPRGNTIYF. CDR3 bases: TGTGCCAGTAGACCACGGGGAAACACCATATATTTT.

This chain connects TRBV6-2 or TRBV6-3 to TRBJ1-1; tentatively, D is TRBD1 (5 bases). Germline CDR1 is MNHEY and CDR2 is SVGEGT. The CDR3 is 14 residues long. Trimming cost V 0 bases and J 3 bases, with 8 bases left between them. CDR3 sequence reads: CASSYSGAYTEAFF. CDR3 DNA: TGTGCCAGCAGTTACTCAGGGGCCTACACTGAAGCTTTCTTT.

The chain recombines TRBV10-3 with TRBJ1-1; D is undetermined. This CDR3 spans 13 amino acids. V was clipped by 9 bases and J by 4 bases, with 15 bases between them. Germline V gene lookup returns CDR1 ENHRY and CDR2 SYGVKD. CDR3 coding DNA: TGTGCCATTTTACGGGAGAGGAGCACTGAAGCTTTCTTT. This gives the protein CAILRERSTEAFF.

The chain carries TRBV11-3 and TRBJ2-5, with TRBD2 matching 7 bases. V lost 1 base to trimming and J lost 5 bases; unmatched junction nucleotides: 13. Germline CDR1 SGHNT, CDR2 YENEEA. This CDR3 region has 17 residues. The CDR3 region is CASSLGRMTGGFETQYF. CDR3 coding DNA: TGTGCCAGCAGCTTAGGTCGGATGACGGGGGGATTTGAGACCCAGTACTTC.

This sequence joins TRBV6-5 and TRBJ1-1; a possible D gene is TRBD1 (6 bases). This CDR3 has 15 residues. From germline, CDR1 is MNHEY and CDR2 SVGAGI. Trimming cost V 6 bases and J 1 base, with 15 bases left between them. CDR3 protein: CASRGPGDTNTEAFF. CDR3 in DNA: TGTGCCAGCAGGGGACCCGGGGACACGAACACTGAAGCTTTCTTT.

The chain carries TRBV11-3 and TRBJ2-2; D possibly corresponds to TRBD2 (5 bases). Germline V lookup: CDR1 SGHNT, CDR2 YENEEA. Between the trimmed V and J ends, which lost 4 bases and 4 bases, there was a span of 22 bases. This CDR3 region has 18 residues. The CDR3 DNA follows: TGTGCCAGCAGCTCGGCGGGCCCTGTAGGGTCACGCACCGGGGAGCTGTTTTTT. Translation gives CASSSAGPVGSRTGELFF.

The V call is TRBV18, the J call TRBJ1-3; D may be TRBD1 (6 bases). The CDR3 is made up of 15 amino acids. V was trimmed by 3 bases and J by 5 bases, leaving 14 bases between them. Germline V lookup: CDR1 KGHSH, CDR2 LQKENI. The CDR3 DNA follows: TGTGCCAGCTCACCGGGGGCAGGGCAAAGAAACACCATATATTTT. Its protein is CASSPGAGQRNTIYF.

The J gene is TRBJ1-5, the V gene TRBV7-2; D may be TRBD1 (5 bases). V shed 5 bases and J shed 2 bases, with 13 bases lying between them. CDR3 size: 15 residues. Germline CDR1 is SGHTA and CDR2 is FQGNSA. CDR3 in amino acids: CASSTGGFGNQPQHF. The DNA of the CDR3 is TGTGCCAGCAGCACGGGGGGTTTCGGCAATCAGCCCCAGCATTTT.

This clone appeared a single time. The rearrangement uses TRBV19 and TRBJ1-5; 7 nucleotides match TRBD1. J gave up 8 bases and V 5 bases, and 9 bases lay outside the gene matches. Germline CDR1 and CDR2: LNHDA and SQIVND (reference sequence). The CDR3 extends over 14 amino acids. The CDR3 DNA is TGTGCCAGTAGTGTAAACAGGGGATCAGAGCCCCAGCATTTT. Protein product: CASSVNRGSEPQHF. The entire variable domain, with the rest obtained from reference TRBV19 and TRBJ1-5, is as follows: DGGITQSPKYLFRKEGQNVTLSCEQNLNHDAMYWYRQDPGQGLRLIYYSQIVNDFQKGDIAEGYSVSREKKESFPLTVTSAQKNPTAFYLCASSVNRGSEPQHFGDGTRLSIL.

This chain links TRBV21-1 with TRBJ1-2; TRBD1, as called in the table, went unchecked against the DNA. TRBV21-1 is shown as a pseudogene. The CDR3 runs to 13 residues. CDR3 sequence: CASSNETGSGYTF. The CDR3 DNA reads as TGTGCCAGCAGCAACGAGACAGGGTCTGGCTACACCTTC.

The genes are TRBV15 and TRBJ2-3; possibly TRBD2 for D (5 bases). Germline V lookup: CDR1 LNHNV, CDR2 YYDKDF (reference sequence). V lost 1 base and J lost 0, with 8 bases in between. The CDR3 consists of 15 residues. The CDR3 sequence: CATSRVGGSTDTQYF. Here the CDR3 DNA reads TGTGCCACCAGCAGAGTCGGCGGGAGCACAGATACGCAGTATTTT.

CDR3 residues: CASSVGPGRIDTGELFF. In DNA form, the CDR3 reads TGTGCCAGCAGCGTAGGTCCAGGCAGGATCGACACCGGGGAGCTGTTTTTT. The chain joins TRBV9 to TRBJ2-2; D is undetermined. With 0 bases removed from V and 3 bases from J, the gap between germline ends came to 15 bases. This CDR3 contains 17 residues. CDR1 is SGDLS, CDR2 YYNGEE, per germline.

This clone was observed a single time. The chain links TRBV21-1 to TRBJ2-1; no check of the table's D call, TRBD2, against the DNA was made. TRBV21-1 corresponds to a pseudogene. CDR3 length: 18 amino acids. The CDR3 protein is CASSKSSGRDITYNEQFF. CDR3 DNA: TGTGCCAGCAGCAAGTCTTCCGGGAGGGATATAACCTACAATGAGCAGTTCTTC.

The V gene is TRBV4-1, the J gene TRBJ2-3; 14 nucleotides line up with TRBD2. Trimming removed 4 bases from V and 0 bases from J; junction bases left unmatched: 6. The CDR3 spans 18 residues. CDR1 MGHRA and CDR2 YSYEKL come from the germline V gene. The CDR3 here is CASSRRTSGRTSTDTQYF. CDR3 nucleotide sequence: TGCGCCAGCAGCCGCCGGACTAGCGGGAGGACTAGCACAGATACGCAGTATTTT.